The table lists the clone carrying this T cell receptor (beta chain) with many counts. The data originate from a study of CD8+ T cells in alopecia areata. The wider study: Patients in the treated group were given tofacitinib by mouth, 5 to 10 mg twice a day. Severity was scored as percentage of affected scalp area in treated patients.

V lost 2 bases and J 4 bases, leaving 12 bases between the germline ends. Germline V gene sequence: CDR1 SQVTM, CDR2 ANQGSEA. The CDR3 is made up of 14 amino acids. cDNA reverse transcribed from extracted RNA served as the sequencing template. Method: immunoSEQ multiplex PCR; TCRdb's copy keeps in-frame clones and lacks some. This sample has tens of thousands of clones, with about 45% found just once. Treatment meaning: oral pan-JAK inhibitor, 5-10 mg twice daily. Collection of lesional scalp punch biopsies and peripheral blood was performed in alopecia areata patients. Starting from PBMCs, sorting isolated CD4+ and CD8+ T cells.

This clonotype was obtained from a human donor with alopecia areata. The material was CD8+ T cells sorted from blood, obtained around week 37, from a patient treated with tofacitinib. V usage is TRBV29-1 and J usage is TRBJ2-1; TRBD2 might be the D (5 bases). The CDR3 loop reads CSVERRSPYNEQFF. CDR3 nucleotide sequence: TGCAGCGTTGAAAGGAGGAGCCCATACAATGAGCAGTTCTTC.